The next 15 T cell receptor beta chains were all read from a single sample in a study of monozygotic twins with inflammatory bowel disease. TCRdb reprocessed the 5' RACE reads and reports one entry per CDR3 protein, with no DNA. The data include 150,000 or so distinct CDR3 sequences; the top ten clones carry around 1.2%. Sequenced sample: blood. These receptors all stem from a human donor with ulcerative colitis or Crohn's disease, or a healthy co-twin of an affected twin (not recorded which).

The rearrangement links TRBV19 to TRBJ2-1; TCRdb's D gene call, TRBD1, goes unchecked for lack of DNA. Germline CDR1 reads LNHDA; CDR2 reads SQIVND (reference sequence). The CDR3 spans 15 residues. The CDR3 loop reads CASSTQGGMSNEQFF.

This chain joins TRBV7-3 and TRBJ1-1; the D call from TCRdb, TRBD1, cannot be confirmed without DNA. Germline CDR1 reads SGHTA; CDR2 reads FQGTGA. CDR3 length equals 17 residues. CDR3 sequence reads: CASSSLGTPLRNTEAFF.

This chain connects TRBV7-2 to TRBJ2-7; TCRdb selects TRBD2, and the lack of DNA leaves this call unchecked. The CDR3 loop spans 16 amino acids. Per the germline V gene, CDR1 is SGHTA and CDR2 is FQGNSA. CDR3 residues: CASSPRSAGGAYEQYF.

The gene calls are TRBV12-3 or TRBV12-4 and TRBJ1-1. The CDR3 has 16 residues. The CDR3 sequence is CASILLISAENTEAFF.

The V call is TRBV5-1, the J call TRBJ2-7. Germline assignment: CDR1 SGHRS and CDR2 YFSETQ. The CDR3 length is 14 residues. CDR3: CASSFSGTAYEQYF.

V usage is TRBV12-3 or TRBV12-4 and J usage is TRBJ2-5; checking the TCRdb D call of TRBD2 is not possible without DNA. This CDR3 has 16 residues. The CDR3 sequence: CASSNSGRAQEETQYF.

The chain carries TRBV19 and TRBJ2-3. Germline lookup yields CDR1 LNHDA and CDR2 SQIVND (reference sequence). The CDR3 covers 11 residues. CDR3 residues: CASSLDGPEYF.

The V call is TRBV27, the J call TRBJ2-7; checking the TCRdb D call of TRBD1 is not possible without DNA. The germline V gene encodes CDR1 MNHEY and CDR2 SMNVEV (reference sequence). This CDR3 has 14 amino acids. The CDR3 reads CASRPGQVLYEQYF.

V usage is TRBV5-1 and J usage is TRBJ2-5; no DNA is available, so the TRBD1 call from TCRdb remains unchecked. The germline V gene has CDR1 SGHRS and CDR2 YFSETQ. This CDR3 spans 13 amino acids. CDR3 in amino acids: CASILLPGETQYF.

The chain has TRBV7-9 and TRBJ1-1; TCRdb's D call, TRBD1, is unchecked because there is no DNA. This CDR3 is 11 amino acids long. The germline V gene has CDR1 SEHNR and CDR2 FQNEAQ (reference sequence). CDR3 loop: CASSPGPEAFF.

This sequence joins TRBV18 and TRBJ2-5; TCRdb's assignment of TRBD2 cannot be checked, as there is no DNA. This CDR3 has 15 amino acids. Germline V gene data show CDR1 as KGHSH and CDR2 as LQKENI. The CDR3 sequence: CASSPPQGGQETQYF.

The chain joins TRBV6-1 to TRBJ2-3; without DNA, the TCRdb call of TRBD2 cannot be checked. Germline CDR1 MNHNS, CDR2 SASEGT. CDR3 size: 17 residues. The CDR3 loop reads CASSDRSGRAVADTQYF.

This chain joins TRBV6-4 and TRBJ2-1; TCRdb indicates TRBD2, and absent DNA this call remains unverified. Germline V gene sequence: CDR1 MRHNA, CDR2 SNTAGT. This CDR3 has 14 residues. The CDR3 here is CASSDSILADEQFF.

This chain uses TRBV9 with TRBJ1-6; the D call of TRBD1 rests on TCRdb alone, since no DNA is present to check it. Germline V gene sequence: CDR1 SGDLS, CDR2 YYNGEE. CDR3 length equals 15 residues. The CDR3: CASSASFRGGSPLHF. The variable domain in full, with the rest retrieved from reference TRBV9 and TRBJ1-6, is DSGVTQTPKHLITATGQRVTLRCSPRSGDLSVYWYQQSLDQGLQFLIQYYNGEERAKGNILERFSAQQFPDLHSELNLSSLELGDSALYFCASSASFRGGSPLHFGNGTRLTVT.

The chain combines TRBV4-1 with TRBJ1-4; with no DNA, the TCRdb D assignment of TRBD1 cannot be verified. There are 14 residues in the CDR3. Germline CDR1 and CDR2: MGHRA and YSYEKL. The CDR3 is CASSRQGGREKLFF.